One sample yielded the 5 T cell receptor beta chains listed below, sequenced in a study of T cell repertoires in cytomegalovirus infection. These TCRs' antigens remain unknown. Via MiXCR, TCRdb re-called the reads, giving one row per CDR3 protein. This sample has approximately 990,000 distinct CDR3 sequences, with approximately 32% found just once. This specimen consisted of cultured CD8+ T cells from PBMCs, obtained from culture after CMV antigen stimulation. The receptors originated from a human donor in good health (CMV status not recorded). Some clones in this sample may be carry-over from other donors' samples.

The V call is TRBV6-5, the J call TRBJ1-4, with a weak D call TRBD1 (5 bases). The V end lost 0 bases, the J end lost 7 bases, and 15 bases lay between the germline ends. In germline, CDR1 is MNHEY, CDR2 SVGAGI. The CDR3 has 16 residues. CDR3 loop: CASSYSKGAGIEKLFF. The CDR3 DNA sequence: TGTGCCAGCAGTTACTCGAAAGGGGCGGGTATTGAAAAACTGTTTTTT.

Regarding this clonotype: The junction departs from the called germline gene at one end, perhaps through a read error. The chain has TRBV12-3 or TRBV12-4 and TRBJ2-2, with TRBD1 as a possible D gene (5 bases). The CDR3 is made up of 16 amino acids. This CDR3 is CGSSPFLDSITGELFF. Written as DNA, the CDR3 is TGTGGCAGCAGCCCCTTCCTTGACAGTATCACCGGGGAGCTGTTTTTT.

This clonotype was recorded at least ten times. The chain links TRBV7-2 to TRBJ2-1; D may be TRBD2 (7 bases). Germline V gene data show CDR1 as SGHTA and CDR2 as FQGNSA. The germline V and J ends were trimmed by 5 bases and 7 bases, with 18 bases remaining between them. The CDR3 is 15 amino acids. The CDR3 reads CASSPARGAGNEQFF. The CDR3 DNA reads as TGTGCCAGCAGCCCCGCACGGGGGGCGGGGAATGAGCAGTTCTTC.

This clonotype occurred many times. V gene TRBV7-2 combines with J gene TRBJ1-4; D ambiguous. This CDR3 contains 13 residues. Germline lookup yields CDR1 SGHTA and CDR2 FQGNSA. The V end lost 2 bases, the J end lost 8 bases, and 9 bases lay between the germline ends. The CDR3: CASSLKNGEKLFF. The CDR3 DNA reads as TGTGCCAGCAGCTTAAAGAACGGCGAAAAACTGTTTTTT.

This chain joins TRBV20-1 and TRBJ2-6; the D is unclear. The ends were cut back, 0 bases at V and 3 bases at J, with 9 bases in the middle. This CDR3 has 15 residues. The germline V gene encodes CDR1 DFQATT and CDR2 SNEGSKA (reference sequence). Here the CDR3 DNA reads TGCAGTGCTAGAGATCAAGCCAGTGGGGCCAACGTCCTGACTTTC. It encodes CSARDQASGANVLTF.